A single sample gave rise to the 16 T cell receptor beta chains below, sequenced in a study of beta chain features in type 1 diabetes. The study reverse transcribed the entire isolated RNA, so it sequenced expressed TCRB transcripts. TCRdb's table, derived via immunoSEQ multiplex PCR, lists solely in-frame clones and lacks some. Of 390,000 or so clones in the sample, 11% to 15% were seen once. Sequencing was performed on naive CD4+ T cells from blood. These receptors were obtained from a man aged 30-40 years in good health.

Ten or more counts support this clone. The chain uses TRBV19 and TRBJ2-1; D gene uncertain. Deletions cut 4 bases from V and 6 bases from J, with 10 bases between. Germline V gene lookup returns CDR1 LNHDA and CDR2 SQIVND (reference sequence). The CDR3 has 13 amino acids. The CDR3: CASSRTMSNEQFF. The CDR3 DNA reads TGTGCCAGTAGTAGAACCATGAGCAATGAGCAGTTCTTC.

The chain joins TRBV11-2 to TRBJ2-6, with TRBD1 as a possible D gene (6 bases). There are 15 residues in the CDR3. Between the trimmed V and J ends, which lost 5 bases and 3 bases, there was a span of 11 bases. Germline V CDR1 and CDR2: SGHAT, FQNNGV. In DNA, the CDR3 is TGTGCCAGCAGCCAACAGGGTCTTGGGGCCAACGTCCTGACTTTC. Translated, it gives CASSQQGLGANVLTF. Together with reference TRBV11-2 and TRBJ2-6, the CDR3 gives the full variable domain: EAGVAQSPRYKIIEKRQSVAFWCNPISGHATLYWYQQILGQGPKLLIQFQNNGVVDDSQLPKDRFSAERLKGVDSTLKIQPAKLEDSAVYLCASSQQGLGANVLTFGAGSRLTVL.

This clone was detected only a few times. J is TRBJ2-7 and V is TRBV6-5; the D gene is possibly TRBD2 (6 bases). The CDR3 length is 11 residues. V lost 8 bases and J 10 bases, leaving 15 bases between the germline ends. Germline V lookup: CDR1 MNHEY, CDR2 SVGAGI. The CDR3 here is CASGRGMDQYF. Here the CDR3 DNA reads TGTGCCAGCGGACGGGGGATGGACCAGTACTTC.

The V and J genes are TRBV19 and TRBJ2-5; D is uncertain. The V end lost 1 base, the J end lost 5 bases, and 17 bases lay between the germline ends. This CDR3 has 16 amino acids. Per the germline V gene, CDR1 is LNHDA and CDR2 is SQIVND (reference sequence). The CDR3 is CASSIGVPGPRETQYF. The DNA for the CDR3 is TGTGCCAGTAGTATAGGAGTACCTGGTCCTCGGGAGACCCAGTACTTC. The variable domain in full, with the rest retrieved from reference TRBV19 and TRBJ2-5, is DGGITQSPKYLFRKEGQNVTLSCEQNLNHDAMYWYRQDPGQGLRLIYYSQIVNDFQKGDIAEGYSVSREKKESFPLTVTSAQKNPTAFYLCASSIGVPGPRETQYFGPGTRLLVL.

The chain carries TRBV11-3 and TRBJ2-7; weak D call: TRBD1 (6 bases). In germline, CDR1 is SGHNT, CDR2 YENEEA. Trimming removed 0 bases at V and 5 bases at J, with 8 bases between. CDR3 length equals 13 residues. For the CDR3, the DNA is TGTGCCAGCAGCTTAGACCACAGGGACGAGCAGTACGTC. Its translation is CASSLDHRDEQYV.

The CDR3 DNA reads TGTGCCAGCAAACCGGGACAGCCTCCCTACGAGCAGTACTTC. This codes for CASKPGQPPYEQYF. The rearrangement links TRBV6-1 to TRBJ2-7, with 7 bases fitting TRBD1. The germline CDR1 and CDR2 sequences are MNHNS and SASEGT. The V gene end was trimmed by 7 bases and the J gene end by 2 bases; junction bases not matched to a gene: 8. The CDR3 covers 14 residues.

This clone has just a few counts. The chain uses TRBV7-8 and TRBJ2-3, with 8 bases matching TRBD2. This CDR3 has 15 amino acids. The J segment lost 1 base and the V segment lost 5 bases, leaving 5 bases of the junction unmatched. The germline CDR1 and CDR2 sequences are SGHVS and FQNEAQ. The CDR3 sequence is CASSALTSGTDTQYF. CDR3 nucleotide sequence: TGTGCCAGCAGCGCCTTGACTAGCGGCACAGATACGCAGTATTTT.

The sample holds a few counts of this clone. The chain couples TRBV5-4 to TRBJ1-2; D perhaps matches TRBD1 (6 bases). Germline CDR1 is SGHNT and CDR2 is YYREEE (reference sequence). This CDR3 has 13 residues. Trimming took 1 base from V and 13 from J, leaving 17 bases between them. The CDR3 nucleotides are TGTGCCAGCAGCTTGCCTGACAGGAACGTCTGCACCTTC. Its translation: CASSLPDRNVCTF.

The table lists this clone with a few counts. The chain joins TRBV6-5 to TRBJ1-2, with no clear D. The CDR3 consists of 15 residues. Germline CDR1 MNHEY, CDR2 SVGAGI. Deletions cut 5 bases from V and 2 bases from J, with 15 bases between. As DNA, the CDR3 is TGTGCCAGCAGTACCCTCCTAGGAGTCAACTATGGCTACACCTTC. It yields the protein CASSTLLGVNYGYTF.

This chain connects TRBV25-1 to TRBJ2-1; 10 bases align to TRBD2. J lost 2 bases, V lost 6 bases, and 4 bases had no gene match. Germline CDR1 MGHDK, CDR2 SYGVNS. This CDR3 is built from 15 residues. The chain's CDR3 is CASRGAGGPYNEQFF. DNA for the CDR3: TGTGCCAGCAGAGGAGCGGGAGGGCCCTACAATGAGCAGTTCTTC.

The table lists this clone with a few counts. The chain employs TRBV5-4 and TRBJ2-2, with D possibly being TRBD1 (6 bases). V shed 6 bases and J shed 4 bases, with 13 bases lying between them. The CDR3 is 14 residues long. Germline V gene sequence: CDR1 SGHNT, CDR2 YYREEE (reference sequence). The CDR3 bases are TGTGCCAGCACTGATTCCAGGGGCACCGGGGAGCTGTTTTTT. It specifies CASTDSRGTGELFF.

This clone was found a few times. V and J are TRBV18 and TRBJ2-5; 7 bases align to TRBD2. Germline loops: CDR1 KGHSH, CDR2 LQKENI. After removal of 3 bases from V and 4 bases from J, the junction contained 5 bases not matched to a gene. The CDR3 contains 14 residues. As DNA, the CDR3 is TGTGCCAGCTCACCGAAGCCGGGGGGAGAGACCCAGTACTTC. It codes for CASSPKPGGETQYF.

This clone was observed a few times. The CDR3 is CASSPAGTQYF. The CDR3 coding sequence is TGTGCCAGCTCCCCCGCAGGCACGCAGTATTTT. The V call is TRBV18, the J call TRBJ2-3, with unresolved D. The CDR3 runs 11 residues. Trimming removed 6 bases at V and 9 bases at J, with 10 bases between. CDR1 KGHSH and CDR2 LQKENI come from the germline V gene. Drawing the rest from reference TRBV18 and TRBJ2-3, the complete variable domain is NAGVMQNPRHLVRRRGQEARLRCSPMKGHSHVYWYRQLPEEGLKFMVYLQKENIIDESGMPKERFSAEFPKEGPSILRIQQVVRGDSAAYFCASSPAGTQYFGPGTRLTVL.

The sample holds a few counts of this clone. The chain has TRBV25-1 and TRBJ2-3, with a weak D call TRBD2 (6 bases). The CDR3 covers 12 residues. Germline V CDR1 and CDR2: MGHDK, SYGVNS. The germline V and J ends were trimmed by 7 bases and 4 bases, with 9 bases remaining between them. Here the CDR3 DNA reads TGTGCCAGCACCGGGAGCCCAGATACGCAGTATTTT. This sequence encodes CASTGSPDTQYF.

This clone was recorded a few times. V and J are TRBV7-2 and TRBJ2-3; D ambiguous. The V end was cut by 4 bases, the J end by 0 bases, with 11 bases between. Looked up from germline, CDR1 is SGHTA and CDR2 is FQGNSA. This CDR3 is 15 amino acids long. The CDR3 sequence: CASSSPRPSTDTQYF. CDR3 nucleotide sequence: TGTGCCAGCAGCTCCCCCCGACCTAGCACAGATACGCAGTATTTT. The full variable domain, in which reference TRBV7-2 and TRBJ2-3 provide the parts outside the CDR3, is GAGVSQSPSNKVTEKGKDVELRCDPISGHTALYWYRQSLGQGLEFLIYFQGNSAPDKSGLPSDRFSAERTGGSVSTLTIQRTQQEDSAVYLCASSSPRPSTDTQYFGPGTRLTVL.

For the CDR3, the DNA is TGTGCCATCAGTGAAGGCGGGGGTCTCGATACGCAGTATTTT. This translates into CAISEGGGLDTQYF. The chain has TRBV10-3 and TRBJ2-3, with 7 nucleotides matching TRBD2. The V segment lost 3 bases and the J segment 6 bases; nucleotides outside the gene matches: 6. The CDR3 is 14 amino acids. In germline, CDR1 is ENHRY, CDR2 SYGVKD.